This TCR beta chain was observed in a study of cytomegalovirus exposure and HLA in healthy donors listed by TCRdb under 2017. Regarding the research as a whole: In an earlier analysis of around 540 of the donors, around 300 Gb of sequence data and just under 120 million unique TCR beta sequences from roughly 180 million T cells were reported. Roughly 310 gigabases of sequencing data and roughly 90 million unique TCR sequences were included in an early release covering about 600 HLA-typed donors. The genetic ancestry cluster associated with self-reported Caucasian donors included 80% to 90% of the 398 genotyped donors. The study was designed to test whether signatures of past pathogen exposure could be identified by cataloging public T cell receptors. The study profiled the T cell repertoires of 666 subjects by immunosequencing and related them to cytomegalovirus serostatus. A separate validation cohort of about 110 different subjects was used in addition to the roughly 720-subject first cohort. To predict cytomegalovirus infection status, the study combined high-throughput TCR immunosequencing, statistical association of individual TCRs with disease status, and machine learning. To study patterns of TCR occurrence, a later analysis re-analyzed previously published TCR beta repertoires from more than 550 donors and added high-resolution HLA genotyping. The later analysis used no new phenotypic data to find candidate immune exposures, relying instead on TCR beta sequences and their occurrence across donors. An earlier analysis of around 580 of the donors used high-throughput TCR beta sequencing to judge whether each TCR beta V gene segment behaved as functional or pseudogenic. Donor age, sex, ethnicity and CMV serostatus were compiled together with the repertoire data. A later genetic analysis used genome-wide SNP genotypes for about 65% of the 666 donors, treating that subset as a discovery cohort. All discovery cohort repertoires had been generated on a single sequencing platform. Class I and class II HLA loci were covered by the typing at four-digit resolution. Typing coverage varied by locus: roughly 620-630 donors for A, B, C, DRB1 and DQB1; more than 500 for DQA1; some 610 for DPA1; 450 to 480 for DPB1. Four or five DR-DQ haplotypes were handled as single units for association and clustering because linkage in the cohort was strong. Among about 390 genotyped donors of the cohort, an average of around 240,000 unique TCR beta nucleotide sequences were sequenced per donor, roughly 18% of them non-productive.

Turning to this clone: This clone's antigen is unknown. No much larger clone exists at a distance of one base, and base qualities are not known.

The study at large found these results: Only TCR beta chains were sequenced in this cohort, and the absence of alpha or paired-chain data limited detectable features. A total of 150 to 200 TCR beta chains were listed by the study as associated with cytomegalovirus. Over 15 rarely observed V segments, including chromosome 9 orphons, were excluded from the earlier analysis of about 500 of the donors because counts were too low. Cytomegalovirus status was reported to be diagnosed by the classifier with high specificity and sensitivity in both the original and validation cohorts. In a later analysis, the rate of TCR association differed among HLA loci, with DRB1 alleles having the most associated TCRs and HLA-C alleles having the fewest. Some IMGT-functional V segments, including TRBV6-2 and TRBV6-3, could not be distinguished by the 87-base-pair reads and were therefore excluded. The presence/absence analyses assumed that sequencing depth was roughly uniform across donors, and that assumption may not be true. In a later analysis, several top co-occurrence clusters were reported to appear linked to parvovirus B19, influenza, CMV and Epstein-Barr virus. A later analysis found that most CMV-associated TCR beta chains appeared HLA-restricted, with HLA associations seemingly driven largely by CMV exposure. Because some donors lacked HLA typing at each locus, the association tests relied only on the typed subset. A further reported finding was that TCR beta sequences accurately predicted the HLA-A and HLA-B alleles for most subjects in the first cohort. Compared with equally common non-associated chains, HLA-associated TCR beta chains in a later analysis were more clonally expanded and had lower generation probabilities. Broadly in line with IMGT annotations, most TCR beta V segments showed up in productive rearrangements about 87% or about 30% of the time in an earlier analysis of roughly 590 of the donors. Strong co-occurrence of HLA alleles, especially DR and DQ, made assigning TCR associations to individual alleles difficult. At a false discovery rate of 0.05, a later analysis linked 15,000 to 20,000 TCR beta sequences to specific HLA alleles. Most TCR sequences were seen in very few donors, while some public TCRs were found in many individuals. The authors suggested that the approach could potentially be extended to other disease states and immunological phenotypes. Immune exposure information for the cohort was limited to CMV serostatus. In vitro tests confirmed that a few of the cytomegalovirus-associated TCR beta chains recognize cytomegalovirus antigens. In a later genetic analysis, a missense DCLRE1C variant was associated with V-gene and J-gene trimming of TCR beta chains, and the association was replicated in an independent cohort. Linkage disequilibrium might explain the correlated functional status among segregating V segments, but an unknown experimental factor could not be excluded. Compared with the approximately 710-donor mean, donors in an Asian-associated ancestry cluster had fewer N-insertions in productive TCRs, according to a later genetic analysis. The sequencing pipeline was judged likely to have produced a cluster of highly shared sequence variants as a technical artifact.

Libraries came from the immunoSEQ multiplex PCR assay. For the multiplex PCR, a mixture combining 60 forward primers for TCR Vbeta segments and 13 reverse primers for TCR Jbeta segments was used. A multiplex PCR assay on genomic DNA amplified the CDR3 region of rearranged TCR beta genes. On the Illumina HiSeq System, the amplified TCR beta libraries were sequenced as 87-base-pair reads. Per the source publication's procedure: A later analysis counted about 82 million unique TCR beta chains across the 650 to 700 repertoires, and 10 million to 12 million of these chains were shared by at least two donors. To remove PCR and sequencing errors, raw reads were error-corrected and collapsed into unique sequences using a nearest-neighbor algorithm that merged closely related sequences. CDR3 sequences were aligned to IMGT reference sequences to assign V, D and J gene segments. For a sequence to be retained, a match of at least six nucleotides to both a V gene segment and a J gene segment was required. Rearrangements were called productive when the CDR3 lacked stop codons and stayed in frame with V and J; all others were non-productive. Following IMGT convention, CDR3 was defined as the stretch from the second conserved V-encoded cysteine to the conserved J-encoded phenylalanine. In an earlier analysis of around 640 of the donors, sequences lacking an unambiguous match to a single V gene segment were excluded. In an earlier analysis of around 590 of the donors, a V segment was called functional when productive rearrangements were above 56.7%, and segregating when the standard deviation between donors exceeded 5%. A statistical classification framework was developed to diagnose cytomegalovirus status using the catalog of TCR beta chain sequences. In a later analysis, TCR nucleotide sequences were compared against IMGT/GENE-DB human TR gene sequences so that V and J genes could be assigned. Using the TCRdist pipeline, a later analysis assigned CDR3 sequences along with most-parsimonious VDJ recombination scenarios. In a later analysis, each TCR beta chain was defined by its CDR3 amino acid sequence together with its V-gene family, and reads without a unique V-gene family were excluded. To address suspected cross-contamination and a sequencing artifact, a later analysis removed approximately 600 highly shared, low-generation-probability nucleotide sequences. A later analysis calculated a clonal expansion index for each public chain from normalized within-repertoire ranks of inferred template counts. In a later analysis, generation probabilities were computed with a VDJ recombination model fitted to out-of-frame rearrangements, and the resulting probabilities were checked against IGoR. A later analysis scored TCR-TCR, TCR-HLA and TCR-CMV co-occurrence with hypergeometric tests, applying a repertoire-size bias correction to TCR pairs. To estimate false discovery rates, a later analysis permuted the HLA or CMV assignments 20 times. In a later analysis, co-occurring TCRs were grouped using DBSCAN, with TCRdist sequence similarity added in when clustering inside HLA-allele-positive subsets. For co-occurrence clustering, repertoires with fewer than 30,000 or more than 120,000 public chains were excluded, along with five or six repertoires with anomalous nucleotide sharing. TCRdb re-hosts the immuneACCESS table, in-frame sequences only. Its copies lack some clones; in the studies checked, an unresolved V gene accounts for under half of them, and the cause for the rest is not known. V and J calls and clone size are those listed in that table; D and trimming were worked out from the DNA. Present in this sample are 120,000 to 150,000 clones, 80% of which were seen just once. Less than 3% of the sample is in the top ten clones.

Its CDR3 holds 15 amino acids, cysteine through phenylalanine. Here the CDR3 DNA is all that survives: 45 bases in frame from base 1. At the junction V is shortened by 0 bases and J by 5 bases, with 11 bases in between. The germline V gene (reference sequence) specifies LNHNV as CDR1 and YYDKDF as CDR2. In total, approximately 700 healthy bone marrow donors made up the cohort. At the time of sampling, every cohort member was nominally healthy, though immune exposures that went unrecorded were likely present. The donor was CMV seronegative and belonged to the group of over 350 seronegative cohort members. Each donor provided a peripheral blood sample, and peripheral blood mononuclear cells were used for TCR beta sequencing. Genomic DNA extraction from the blood cell samples was performed with the Qiagen DNeasy Blood Extraction Kit.

Rearrangement joined TRBV15 to TRBJ1-5, with the D gene call left open. The source material was PBMCs. This TCR was recovered from a woman aged 25 to 39 in good health and CMV-seronegative. The DNA reads as follows: TGTGCCACCAGCAGAGATCGAGTACAGCATCAGCCCCAGCATTTT. Its protein reads: CATSRDRVQHQPQHF.